These T cell receptor beta chains were read from a single sample in a study of blood T cells in healthy people across ages. MiXCR, run by TCRdb on the 5' RACE reads, gives a single entry per CDR3 protein. The data show about 600,000 distinct CDR3 sequences, 40% to 50% seen once. Sequencing input: blood. These TCRs come from a man of 80 years or more in good health. Both conserved end residues are part of each CDR3. The order of the fields is D gene, clone size, J gene, V gene, CDR3 protein, CDR3 DNA. D genes are given only for firm matches. Only part of the rows carry a size: once, few, many, or a class if the clone is expanded.

D gene: NA; clone size: few; J gene: TRBJ2-7; V gene: TRBV20-1; CDR3 protein: CSARDLRAGVGYEQYF; CDR3 DNA: TGCAGTGCTAGAGATCTGAGGGCAGGGGTGGGCTACGAGCAGTACTTC
D gene: NA; clone size: NA; J gene: TRBJ2-5; V gene: TRBV4-1; CDR3 protein: CASSKGVPGMIRETQYF; CDR3 DNA: TGCGCCAGCAGCAAAGGGGTTCCAGGGATGATACGAGAGACCCAGTACTTC
D gene: NA; clone size: NA; J gene: TRBJ1-1; V gene: TRBV20-1; CDR3 protein: CSAMFRTEAFF; CDR3 DNA: TGCAGTGCTATGTTTCGCACTGAAGCTTTCTTT
D gene: NA; clone size: NA; J gene: TRBJ2-7; V gene: TRBV7-2; CDR3 protein: CASSLSAGLYEQYF; CDR3 DNA: TGTGCCAGCAGCTTATCGGCAGGGCTCTACGAGCAGTACTTC
D gene: NA; clone size: few; J gene: TRBJ1-1; V gene: TRBV7-2; CDR3 protein: CASSLTGGAAEAFF; CDR3 DNA: TGTGCCAGCAGCTTAACGGGGGGCGCGGCTGAAGCTTTCTTT
D gene: NA; clone size: once; J gene: TRBJ2-5; V gene: TRBV29-1; CDR3 protein: CSVFEGETQYF; CDR3 DNA: TGCAGCGTTTTCGAGGGGGAGACCCAGTACTTC
D gene: TRBD2; clone size: NA; J gene: TRBJ2-7; V gene: TRBV7-2; CDR3 protein: CASSPGTSGNYEQYF; CDR3 DNA: TGTGCCAGCAGCCCCGGGACTAGCGGAAACTACGAGCAGTACTTC
D gene: NA; clone size: NA; J gene: TRBJ1-1; V gene: TRBV20-1; CDR3 protein: CSARADSNTEAFF; CDR3 DNA: TGCAGTGCTAGAGCGGACTCGAACACTGAAGCTTTCTTT
D gene: NA; clone size: NA; J gene: TRBJ2-7; V gene: TRBV27; CDR3 protein: CASSASPSREQYF; CDR3 DNA: TGTGCCAGCAGTGCCTCGCCTAGCCGCGAGCAGTACTTC
D gene: NA; clone size: few; J gene: TRBJ2-3; V gene: TRBV29-1; CDR3 protein: CSVDRGDTQYF; CDR3 DNA: TGCAGCGTTGACCGGGGAGATACGCAGTATTTT
D gene: TRBD1; clone size: few; J gene: TRBJ2-7; V gene: TRBV20-1; CDR3 protein: CSAPLRTGREQYF; CDR3 DNA: TGCAGTGCTCCCCTCCGGACAGGGCGCGAGCAGTACTTC
D gene: TRBD1; clone size: NA; J gene: TRBJ1-5; V gene: TRBV6-2/TRBV6-3; CDR3 protein: CASGLTSGGVGHF; CDR3 DNA: TGTGCCAGCGGACTTACCTCAGGGGGGGTAGGGCATTTT
D gene: NA; clone size: NA; J gene: TRBJ2-1; V gene: TRBV5-1; CDR3 protein: CASSSEPSSYNEQFF; CDR3 DNA: TGCGCCAGCAGCTCAGAGCCGAGCTCCTACAATGAGCAGTTCTTC
D gene: NA; clone size: NA; J gene: TRBJ2-3; V gene: TRBV5-1; CDR3 protein: CASSPSQEPTDTQYF; CDR3 DNA: TGCGCCAGCAGCCCATCACAGGAACCTACAGATACGCAGTATTTT
D gene: TRBD2; clone size: NA; J gene: TRBJ2-5; V gene: TRBV5-1; CDR3 protein: CASSLTEREGRETQYF; CDR3 DNA: TGCGCCAGCAGCTTAACCGAGCGGGAGGGCCGAGAGACCCAGTACTTC
D gene: NA; clone size: NA; J gene: TRBJ1-4; V gene: TRBV9; CDR3 protein: CASSRREGNEKLFF; CDR3 DNA: TGTGCCAGCAGCCGAAGGGAGGGTAATGAAAAACTGTTTTTT
D gene: TRBD2; clone size: many; J gene: TRBJ2-1; V gene: TRBV6-6; CDR3 protein: CASRTSGASYNEQFF; CDR3 DNA: TGTGCCAGCAGAACGAGCGGGGCGTCCTACAATGAGCAGTTCTTC